In this sample, the clone carrying this T cell receptor beta chain turned up many times. What it binds is not known. Unique molecular identifiers were in the cDNA, with template-switch universal primer binding. TCRdb re-called the 5' RACE reads with MiXCR, one entry per CDR3 protein. The sample lists over 550,000 distinct CDR3 sequences; just over 7% were seen once. These data are taken from a study of identical twins. The CDR3 is made up of 15 amino acids. Trimming took off 1 base at V and 2 bases at J, with 11 bases between the two ends. Study-wide findings and caveats: Weaker excess twin sharing was observed in beta out-of-frame sequences. Within cord blood, abundant beta clonotypes carried fewer insertions, but memory repertoires showed no such trend. Invariant cells of the MAIT and iNKT types might have partly distorted the zero-insertion analyses.

A further study also used this sample, focusing on yellow fever vaccine responses in identical twins.

The source is a woman between 18 and 29 years old in good health. The chain recombines TRBV12-3 or TRBV12-4 with TRBJ1-1; D may be TRBD1 (5 bases). Sequencing was carried out using PBMCs. The CDR3 DNA is TGTGCCAGCAGTTTAGGGCAGGGTGGAAACACTGAAGCTTTCTTT. It specifies CASSLGQGGNTEAFF.